These 4 T cell receptor beta chains were all obtained from the same sample, sequenced in a study of T cells in localized non-small cell lung cancer. Assay used: immunoSEQ multiplex PCR; TCRdb lists only in-frame clones, some missing. The profile shows 40,000 to 60,000 clones, around 86% of them singletons. The sample consisted of peripheral blood mononuclear cells, taken before any cancer treatment. The source is a man between 40 and 70 years old with stage III lung adenocarcinoma.

The chain is built from TRBV6-6 and TRBJ2-7; unclear D gene. V was cut by 10 bases and J by 2 bases, with 12 bases left in between. Germline assignment: CDR1 MNHNY and CDR2 SVGAGI (reference sequence). The CDR3 contains 12 residues. The CDR3 region has the DNA TGTGCCACGCGCTCCACTACCTACGAGCAGTACTTC. It codes for CATRSTTYEQYF.

The chain employs TRBV27 and TRBJ2-2; possibly TRBD1 for D (6 bases). The CDR3 consists of 14 residues. The germline V and J ends were trimmed by 3 bases and 6 bases, with 11 bases remaining between them. The V gene's germline CDR1 is MNHEY and CDR2 SMNVEV (reference sequence). CDR3 loop: CASSFIDRPGELFF. The CDR3 DNA sequence: TGTGCCAGCAGTTTTATCGACAGGCCCGGGGAGCTGTTTTTT.

This clone was detected only a few times. This CDR3 is CAISEAAAYEQYF. The DNA of the CDR3 is TGTGCCATCAGTGAGGCTGCCGCCTACGAGCAGTACTTC. This chain links TRBV10-3 with TRBJ2-7, with unresolved D. This CDR3 spans 13 amino acids. Germline CDR1 ENHRY, CDR2 SYGVKD. V gave up 2 bases and J gave up 2 bases, with 7 bases separating them.

The chain is built from TRBV4-2 and TRBJ2-7; 8 bases line up with TRBD2. Germline V gene sequence: CDR1 LGHNA, CDR2 YNFKEQ. The V and J ends lost 6 bases and 2 bases, in that order; junction bases with no gene match: 12. The CDR3 runs 16 residues. The CDR3 protein is CASSEAGGAGTYEQYF. CDR3 sequence (DNA): TGTGCCAGCAGTGAAGCCGGGGGGGCTGGAACCTACGAGCAGTACTTC.